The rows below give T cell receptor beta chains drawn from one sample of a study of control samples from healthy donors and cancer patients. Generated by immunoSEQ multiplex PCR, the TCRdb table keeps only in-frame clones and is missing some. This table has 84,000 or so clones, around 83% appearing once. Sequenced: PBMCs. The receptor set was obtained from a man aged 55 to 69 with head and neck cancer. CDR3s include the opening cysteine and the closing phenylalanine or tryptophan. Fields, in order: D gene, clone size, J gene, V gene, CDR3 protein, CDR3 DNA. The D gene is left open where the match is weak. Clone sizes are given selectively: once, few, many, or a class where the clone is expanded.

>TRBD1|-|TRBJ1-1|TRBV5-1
CASSWSGQPNTEAFF
TGCGCCAGCAGCTGGTCGGGACAGCCGAACACTGAAGCTTTCTTT
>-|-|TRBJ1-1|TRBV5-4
CASSPPTRMNTEAFF
TGTGCCAGCAGCCCCCCGACCCGTATGAACACTGAAGCTTTCTTT
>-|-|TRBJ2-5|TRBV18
CASSPGDFKYF
TGTGCCAGCTCACCAGGGGACTTTAAGTACTTC
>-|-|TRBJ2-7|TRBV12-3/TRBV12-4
CASSSQNHYEQYF
TGTGCCAGCAGTTCACAGAATCACTACGAGCAGTACTTC
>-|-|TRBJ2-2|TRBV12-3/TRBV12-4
CASSLGGTGELFF
TGTGCCAGCAGTTTAGGGGGAACCGGGGAGCTGTTTTTT
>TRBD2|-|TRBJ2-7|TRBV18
CASSLLAGATYEQYF
TGTGCCAGCTCCCTACTAGCGGGAGCCACCTACGAGCAGTACTTC
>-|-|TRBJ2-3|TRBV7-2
CASSLRASTDTQYF
TGTGCCAGCAGCTTACGGGCTAGCACAGATACGCAGTATTTT
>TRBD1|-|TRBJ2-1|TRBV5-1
CASSPGTGGPRRYNEQFF
TGCGCCAGCAGCCCCGGGACAGGGGGCCCTCGGCGCTACAATGAGCAGTTCTTC
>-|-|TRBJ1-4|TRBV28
CASSSGAGTTTNEKLFF
TGTGCCAGCAGTTCCGGCGCAGGGACTACAACTAATGAAAAACTGTTTTTT
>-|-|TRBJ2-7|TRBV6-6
CASDLQGYAYEQYF
TGTGCCAGCGATTTACAGGGTTATGCCTACGAGCAGTACTTC
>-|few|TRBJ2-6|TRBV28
CASRPLAGLSSSGANVLTF
TGTGCCAGCAGACCCCTGGCAGGTCTCTCCAGCTCTGGGGCCAACGTCCTGACTTTC
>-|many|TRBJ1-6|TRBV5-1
CASSLGVVRSNSPLHF
TGCGCCAGCAGCTTGGGGGTCGTTCGGAGTAATTCACCCCTCCACTTT
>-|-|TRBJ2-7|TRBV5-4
CASTGGGREQYF
TGTGCCAGCACAGGGGGAGGCAGGGAGCAGTACTTC
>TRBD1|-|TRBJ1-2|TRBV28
CASLSPGQGIGGAYGYTF
TGTGCCAGCCTTTCACCGGGACAGGGTATCGGGGGGGCCTATGGCTACACCTTC
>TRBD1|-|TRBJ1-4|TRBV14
CASSQEFGTGSVQKLFF
TGTGCCAGCAGCCAAGAATTCGGGACAGGGTCGGTACAAAAACTGTTTTTT
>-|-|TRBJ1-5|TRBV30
CAWSLAGRINQPQHF
TGTGCCTGGAGTCTAGCAGGAAGAATCAATCAGCCCCAGCATTTT
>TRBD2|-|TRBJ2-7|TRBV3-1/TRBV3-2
CASSRLRGSYEQYF
TGTGCCAGCAGCCGACTACGCGGGAGCTACGAGCAGTACTTC
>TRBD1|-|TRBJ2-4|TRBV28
CASSPAYRGVAKNIQYF
TGTGCCAGCAGTCCAGCCTACAGGGGTGTTGCCAAAAACATTCAGTACTTC
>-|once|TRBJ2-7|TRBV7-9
CASSLAHQGGEKQYF
TGTGCCAGCAGCTTAGCGCACCAGGGGGGTGAGAAGCAGTACTTC
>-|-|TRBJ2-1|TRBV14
CASSQANEQFF
TGTGCCAGCAGCCAAGCGAATGAGCAGTTCTTC
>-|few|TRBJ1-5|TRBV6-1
CASSEVVSQHF
TGTGCCAGCAGTGAAGTCGTTTCCCAGCATTTT
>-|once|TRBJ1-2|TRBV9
CASSVSEPPNYGYTF
TGTGCCAGCAGCGTATCGGAGCCACCCAACTATGGCTACACCTTC
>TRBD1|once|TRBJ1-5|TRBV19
CASSIGFRGFYQPQHF
TGTGCCAGTAGTATAGGATTCAGGGGGTTCTATCAGCCCCAGCATTTT
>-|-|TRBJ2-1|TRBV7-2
CASSSRNRVLNNEQFF
TGTGCCAGCAGCTCGCGGAACAGGGTATTAAACAATGAGCAGTTCTTC
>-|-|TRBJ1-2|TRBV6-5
CASRATINYGYTF
TGTGCCAGCCGAGCGACTATTAACTATGGCTACACCTTC
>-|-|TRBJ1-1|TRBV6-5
CASSYGGYTEAFF
TGTGCCAGCAGTTACGGGGGGTACACTGAAGCTTTCTTT
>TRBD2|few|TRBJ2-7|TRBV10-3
CAIKGLAGDYEQYF
TGTGCCATCAAGGGTCTAGCGGGAGACTACGAGCAGTACTTC
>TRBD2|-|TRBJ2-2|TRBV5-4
CASSLGGSGRYNTGELFF
TGTGCCAGCAGCTTGGGGGGTAGCGGGAGATATAACACCGGGGAGCTGTTTTTT
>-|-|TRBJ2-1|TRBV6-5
CASYTFEGEQFF
TGTGCCAGCTACACTTTTGAGGGTGAGCAGTTCTTC
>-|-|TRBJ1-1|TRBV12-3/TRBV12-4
CASCRGEYAEAFF
TGTGCCAGCTGCCGGGGAGAGTACGCTGAAGCTTTCTTT
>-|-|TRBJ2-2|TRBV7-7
CASSPGVAGELFF
TGTGCTAGCAGCCCTGGGGTGGCCGGGGAGCTGTTTTTT